This T cell receptor beta chain was sequenced in a study of CD8 T cells in ankylosing spondylitis. This CDR3 comprises 14 residues. J gave up 3 bases and V 4 bases, and 5 bases lay outside the gene matches. CDR1 is SGDLS, CDR2 YYNGEE, per germline. TCRdb processed the 5' RACE reads anew with MiXCR; each CDR3 protein has one entry. The table records about 110,000 distinct CDR3 sequences, 24% of them present only once. This clonotype was detected a few times. The clonotype was recovered from a male donor with ankylosing spondylitis. J is TRBJ1-1 and V is TRBV9, with TRBD1 identical over 8 bases. The sample comprised synovial fluid, either unsorted or a sorted T cell fraction (not recorded which). CDR3 DNA sequence: TGTGCCAGCAGCTCCCAACAGGGGGACACTGAAGCTTTCTTT. It codes for CASSSQQGDTEAFF. The variable domain in full, completed from reference TRBV9 and TRBJ1-1, reads DSGVTQTPKHLITATGQRVTLRCSPRSGDLSVYWYQQSLDQGLQFLIQYYNGEERAKGNILERFSAQQFPDLHSELNLSSLELGDSALYFCASSSQQGDTEAFFGQGTRLTVV.